Listed here are 13 T cell receptor beta chains from one sample, sequenced in a study of sequential checkpoint blockade in melanoma. The treatment: randomized to nivolumab then ipilimumab (arm A) or the reverse (arm B). Here immunoSEQ multiplex PCR was the method, and the copy in TCRdb shows in-frame clones only, minus some. The sample carries 15,000 to 20,000 clones, under 80% recorded once. The input for sequencing was CD8+ T cells sorted from blood (inferred from file names), taken from a patient given nivolumab and ipilimumab in sequence. All receptors derive from a human donor with melanoma.

The V gene is TRBV7-2, the J gene TRBJ1-5; weak D call: TRBD1 (5 bases). CDR1 is SGHTA, CDR2 FQGNSA, per germline. The CDR3 runs to 13 residues. V was trimmed by 3 bases and J by 6 bases, leaving 9 bases between them. CDR3 region: CASSLGPRQPQHF. For the CDR3, the DNA is TGTGCCAGCAGCTTGGGGCCCCGTCAGCCCCAGCATTTT.

By its share, this clone is medium-sized. The rearrangement uses TRBV4-3 and TRBJ2-7; 8 bases map to TRBD1. V lost 7 bases and J lost 3; bases outside the gene matches: 11. CDR3 length: 15 residues. Germline CDR1 reads LGHNA; CDR2 reads YSLEER. CDR3 coding DNA: TGCGCCAGCAATCAACAACGGACAGGGAACTACGAGCAGTACTTC. It codes for CASNQQRTGNYEQYF.

The rearrangement uses TRBV7-9 and TRBJ2-5; 13 nucleotides line up with TRBD2. Germline lookup yields CDR1 SEHNR and CDR2 FQNEAQ (reference sequence). There are 17 residues in the CDR3. The V and J ends lost 5 bases and 7 bases, in that order; junction bases with no gene match: 13. CDR3 protein: CASSSTSGRAIFGTQYF. Written as DNA, the CDR3 is TGTGCCAGCAGCAGTACTAGCGGGAGGGCCATTTTCGGGACCCAGTACTTC.

This clone showed up just once. The chain recombines TRBV6-6 with TRBJ2-1, with 13 bases lining up with TRBD2. The V gene end was trimmed by 5 bases and the J gene end by 4 bases; junction bases not matched to a gene: 2. This CDR3 region has 15 residues. CDR1 and CDR2 from the germline V gene are MNHNY and SVGAGI (reference sequence). CDR3: CASSPLAGGYNEQFF. The CDR3, as DNA: TGTGCCAGCAGTCCACTAGCGGGGGGGTACAATGAGCAGTTCTTC.

The J gene is TRBJ2-7, the V gene TRBV19; 9 bases match TRBD1. CDR1 and CDR2 from the germline V gene are LNHDA and SQIVND (reference sequence). The CDR3 extends over 14 amino acids. Germline trimming cut 6 bases from V and 2 bases from J; bases unmatched to any gene: 5. The CDR3 here is CASSPGQGPYEQYF. In DNA form, the CDR3 reads TGTGCCAGTAGCCCGGGACAGGGACCCTACGAGCAGTACTTC.

The rearrangement links TRBV11-2 to TRBJ2-5; 10 bases line up with TRBD2. CDR3 length equals 14 residues. CDR1 and CDR2 (germline): SGHAT, FQNNGV. V trimming: 3 bases; J trimming: 4 bases; junction bases outside the gene matches: 2. CDR3 sequence (DNA): TGTGCCAGCAGCTTGCCTAGCGGGAGAGAGACCCAGTACTTC. Residues: CASSLPSGRETQYF.

J is TRBJ2-4 and V is TRBV13; a weak D match, TRBD2 (6 bases). Germline loops: CDR1 PRHDT, CDR2 FYEKMQ (reference sequence). The CDR3 has 14 residues. V was shortened by 5 bases and J by 0 bases, with 8 bases between the two germline ends. Here the CDR3 DNA reads TGTGCCAGCAGCCCGGGACTAGCCAAAAACATTCAGTACTTC. Translating it yields CASSPGLAKNIQYF.

The J gene is TRBJ1-2, the V gene TRBV2; perhaps TRBD1 as D (6 bases). The CDR3 is made up of 14 amino acids. Trimming shortened V by 8 bases and J by 0 bases, and 13 bases separated the two germline ends. CDR1 SNHLY and CDR2 FYNNEI come from the germline V gene. DNA for the CDR3: TGTGCCAGCTTCTCGGGGGGCCCTAACTATGGCTACACCTTC. This encodes CASFSGGPNYGYTF.

As regards this clone: In the same sample, other DNA sequences code for this CDR3. V is TRBV21-1 and J is TRBJ1-1; TRBD1 was called by the table and not checked on the DNA. TRBV21-1 is noted as a pseudogene. The CDR3 totals 14 residues. DNA for the CDR3: TGTGCCAGCAGCGGACAGGGGGCGAACACTGAAGCCTTCTTT. It codes for CASSGQGANTEAFF.

V and J are TRBV9 and TRBJ1-4; the match to TRBD1 covers 9 bases. This CDR3 comprises 16 residues. CDR1 is SGDLS and CDR2 is YYNGEE in the germline V gene. The ends lost 2 bases at V and 6 bases at J; junction bases unmatched: 8. CDR3 protein: CASSVGGQGHYEKLFF. CDR3 nucleotide sequence: TGTGCCAGCAGCGTTGGGGGACAGGGACATTATGAAAAACTGTTTTTT. Together with reference TRBV9 and TRBJ1-4, the CDR3 gives the full variable domain: DSGVTQTPKHLITATGQRVTLRCSPRSGDLSVYWYQQSLDQGLQFLIQYYNGEERAKGNILERFSAQQFPDLHSELNLSSLELGDSALYFCASSVGGQGHYEKLFFGSGTQLSVL.

The rearrangement joins TRBV11-2 to TRBJ2-1; 8 nucleotides match TRBD1. CDR1 and CDR2 (germline): SGHAT, FQNNGV. The V and J ends lost 10 bases and 9 bases, in that order; junction bases with no gene match: 11. The CDR3 covers 13 residues. Written as DNA, the CDR3 is TGTGCCACCAGGACAGGGATTAGGCGTGAGCAGTTCTTC. This translates into CATRTGIRREQFF.

The rearrangement links TRBV6-5 to TRBJ1-3, with D unclear. Trimming pared 0 bases from V and 8 bases from J, leaving 8 bases between. CDR1 and CDR2 from the germline V gene are MNHEY and SVGAGI. The length of the CDR3 is 13 residues. In DNA, the CDR3 is TGTGCCAGCAGTTACTCCCCAGTTGACACCATATATTTT. It encodes CASSYSPVDTIYF.

The chain couples TRBV11-3 to TRBJ2-7, with TRBD1 matching over 8 bases. CDR3 length: 18 residues. After removal of 5 bases from V and 3 bases from J, the junction contained 18 bases not matched to a gene. CDR1 SGHNT and CDR2 YENEEA come from the germline V gene. CDR3 amino acids: CASSTGVERQGKSYEQYF. The CDR3 DNA follows: TGTGCCAGCAGCACAGGCGTTGAACGACAGGGGAAGAGCTACGAGCAGTACTTC.